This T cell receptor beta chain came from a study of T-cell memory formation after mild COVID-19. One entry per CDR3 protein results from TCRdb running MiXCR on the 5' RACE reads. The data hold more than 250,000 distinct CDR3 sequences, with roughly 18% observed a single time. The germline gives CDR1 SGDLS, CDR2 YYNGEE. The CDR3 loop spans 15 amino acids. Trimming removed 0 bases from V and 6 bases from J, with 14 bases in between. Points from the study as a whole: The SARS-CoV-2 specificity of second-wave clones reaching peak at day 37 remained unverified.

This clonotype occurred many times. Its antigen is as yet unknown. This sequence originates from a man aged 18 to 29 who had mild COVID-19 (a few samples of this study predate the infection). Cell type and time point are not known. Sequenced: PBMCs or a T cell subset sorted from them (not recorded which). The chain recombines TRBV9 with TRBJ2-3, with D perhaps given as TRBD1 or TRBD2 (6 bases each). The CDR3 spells CASSVGSGGADTQYF. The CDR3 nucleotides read TGTGCCAGCAGCGTAGGATCCGGGGGCGCGGATACGCAGTATTTT.